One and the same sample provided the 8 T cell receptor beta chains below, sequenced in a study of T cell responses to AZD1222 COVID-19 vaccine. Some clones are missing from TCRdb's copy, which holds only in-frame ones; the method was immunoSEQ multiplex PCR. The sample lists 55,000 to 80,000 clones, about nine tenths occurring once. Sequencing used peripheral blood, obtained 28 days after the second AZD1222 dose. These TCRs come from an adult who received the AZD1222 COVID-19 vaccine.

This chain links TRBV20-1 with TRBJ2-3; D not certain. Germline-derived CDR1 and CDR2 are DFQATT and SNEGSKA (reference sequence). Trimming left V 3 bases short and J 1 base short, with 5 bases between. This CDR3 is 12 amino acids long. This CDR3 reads CSASGRTDTQYF. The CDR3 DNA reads TGCAGTGCTAGTGGCCGCACAGATACGCAGTATTTT.

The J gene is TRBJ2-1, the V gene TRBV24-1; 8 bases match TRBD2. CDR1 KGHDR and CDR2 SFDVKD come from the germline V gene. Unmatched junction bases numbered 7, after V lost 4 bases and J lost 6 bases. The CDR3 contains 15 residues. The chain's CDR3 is CATSDAGLDSNEQFF. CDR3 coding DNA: TGTGCCACCAGTGACGCGGGACTAGATTCCAATGAGCAGTTCTTC.

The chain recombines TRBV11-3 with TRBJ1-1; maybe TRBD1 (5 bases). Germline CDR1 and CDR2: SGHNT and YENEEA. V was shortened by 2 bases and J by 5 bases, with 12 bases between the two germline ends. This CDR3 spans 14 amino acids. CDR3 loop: CASSLLQDGTEAFF. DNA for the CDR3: TGTGCCAGCAGCTTATTACAGGATGGGACTGAAGCTTTCTTT.

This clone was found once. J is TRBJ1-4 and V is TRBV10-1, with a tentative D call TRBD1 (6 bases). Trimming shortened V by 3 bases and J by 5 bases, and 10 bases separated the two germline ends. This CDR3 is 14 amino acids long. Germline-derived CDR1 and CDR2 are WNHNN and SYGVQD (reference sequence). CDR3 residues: CASSEHRENEKLFF. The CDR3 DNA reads TGCGCCAGCAGTGAACACAGGGAAAATGAAAAACTGTTTTTT.

The CDR3 sequence: CAISELQGAVTGELFF. The DNA of the CDR3 is TGTGCCATCAGTGAGTTACAGGGGGCTGTGACCGGGGAGCTGTTTTTT. The rearrangement joins TRBV10-3 to TRBJ2-2, with 9 bases fitting TRBD1. The V and J ends lost 1 base and 5 bases, in that order; junction bases with no gene match: 5. There are 16 residues in the CDR3. Per the germline V gene, CDR1 is ENHRY and CDR2 is SYGVKD.

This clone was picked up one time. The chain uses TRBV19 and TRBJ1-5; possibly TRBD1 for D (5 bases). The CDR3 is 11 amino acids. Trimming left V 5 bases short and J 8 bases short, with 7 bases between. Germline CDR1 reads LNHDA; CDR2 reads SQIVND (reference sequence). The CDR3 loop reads CASSEGEPQHF. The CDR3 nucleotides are TGTGCCAGTAGTGAAGGGGAGCCCCAGCATTTT.

CDR3 loop: CAWSRLAGGEGPTDTQYF. In DNA form, the CDR3 reads TGTGCCTGGAGCAGACTAGCGGGAGGAGAGGGCCCCACAGATACGCAGTATTTT. This chain joins TRBV30 and TRBJ2-3; the match to TRBD2 covers 13 bases. The V gene's germline CDR1 is GTSNPN and CDR2 SVGIG (reference sequence). The CDR3 spans 18 residues. The V and J ends lost 3 bases and 2 bases, in that order; junction bases with no gene match: 11.

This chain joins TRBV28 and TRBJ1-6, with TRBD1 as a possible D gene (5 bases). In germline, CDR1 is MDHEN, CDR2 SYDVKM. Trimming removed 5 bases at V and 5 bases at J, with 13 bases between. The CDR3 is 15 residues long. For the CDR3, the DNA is TGTGCCAGCAGTAGACCGGGACGGAATAATTCACCCCTCCACTTT. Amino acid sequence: CASSRPGRNNSPLHF.